This T cell receptor (beta chain) was sequenced during a study of blood T cell repertoires in COVID-19. This clone was detected only once. The ends were cut back, 0 bases at V and 8 bases at J, with 19 bases in the middle. Germline V CDR1 and CDR2: GTSNPN, SVGIG (reference sequence). CDR3 length equals 16 residues. The protocol was immunoSEQ multiplex PCR, while the TCRdb copy is restricted to in-frame clones and leaves out a portion. The sample records 390,000 or so clones, 80% to 90% being singletons. Sequencing was carried out using PBMCs or T cells enriched from blood (not recorded which). This receptor was identified in a woman aged 50 to 65 who had recovered from COVID-19. This chain joins TRBV30 and TRBJ1-4; tentative D call: TRBD1 (5 bases). The CDR3 is CAWSVKSGGSGEKLFF. The CDR3 nucleotides are TGTGCCTGGAGTGTAAAGAGCGGGGGGTCTGGCGAAAAACTGTTTTTT.